Listed here is a single TCR beta chain. Its antigen is not identified. J gave up 5 bases and V 5 bases, and 6 bases lay outside the gene matches. Looked up from germline, CDR1 is SGHTA and CDR2 is FQGTGA. The CDR3 is made up of 14 amino acids. Time point denoted: peripheral blood 6 weeks after treatment start. Anywhere from 1 to 8 samples came from each patient, spanning pretreatment and on-treatment. Sequencing was performed with immunoSEQ multiplex PCR; in TCRdb, only in-frame clones are kept and a portion is missing. The top ten clones hold about 11% of a sample with fewer than 85,000 clones, almost 90% of them seen once. The data originate from a study of PD-L1 blockade in urothelial cancer. Overall study findings and caveats: Stronger expansion of tumor-associated clones in blood at 3 weeks distinguished durable-benefit patients. Lower pretreatment blood TCR clonality, under the median, predicted better survival, researchers reported.

The sequenced sample was PBMCs, obtained around atezolizumab (anti-PD-L1) treatment. The receptor was isolated from a man in his 60s with urothelial cancer. The rearrangement uses TRBV7-3 and TRBJ1-1; 9 bases line up with TRBD1. The CDR3 nucleotides read TGTGCCAGCAGCGAACAGGGGGCGCGGACTGAAGCTTTCTTT. Its translation: CASSEQGARTEAFF.